This TCR beta chain stems from a study of T cell responses to AZD1222 COVID-19 vaccine. The germline V gene encodes CDR1 SGHNT and CDR2 YYREEE (reference sequence). The CDR3 is 16 amino acids. Trimming left V 5 bases short and J 0 bases short, with 12 bases between. In the case of this clone: What it binds is unknown.

Second-dose intervals near 4 or 12 weeks were combined. Study results and caveats: Most donors were white British and more were female, and clonal diversity was possibly underestimated. Seropositive at baseline were only a handful of AZD1222 recipients.

Only in-frame clones appear in the TCRdb table, and some are missing; sequencing was by immunoSEQ multiplex PCR. Among some 160,000 clones listed, roughly 89% were seen once. The chain couples TRBV5-4 to TRBJ2-6, with a possible D match to TRBD2 (6 bases). This clonotype was sampled from an adult who received the AZD1222 COVID-19 vaccine. The source was peripheral blood, collected 28 days after the second AZD1222 dose. The CDR3: CASRQGGSSGANVLTF. For the CDR3, the DNA is TGTGCCAGCAGGCAGGGAGGAAGCTCTGGGGCCAACGTCCTGACTTTC.